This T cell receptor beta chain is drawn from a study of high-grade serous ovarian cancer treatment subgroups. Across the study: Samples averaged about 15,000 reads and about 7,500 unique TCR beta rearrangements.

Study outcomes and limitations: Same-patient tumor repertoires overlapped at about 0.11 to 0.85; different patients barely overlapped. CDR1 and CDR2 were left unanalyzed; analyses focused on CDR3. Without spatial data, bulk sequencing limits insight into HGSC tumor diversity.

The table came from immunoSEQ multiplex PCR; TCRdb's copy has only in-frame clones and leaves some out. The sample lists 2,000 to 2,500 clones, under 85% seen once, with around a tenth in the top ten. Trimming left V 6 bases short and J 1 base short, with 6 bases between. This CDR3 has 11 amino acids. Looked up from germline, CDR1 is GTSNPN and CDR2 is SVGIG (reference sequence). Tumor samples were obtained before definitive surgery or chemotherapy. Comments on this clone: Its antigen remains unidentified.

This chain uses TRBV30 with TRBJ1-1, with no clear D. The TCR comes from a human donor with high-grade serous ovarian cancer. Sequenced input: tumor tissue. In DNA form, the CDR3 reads TGTGCCTGTGAAAGGAACACTGAAGCTTTCTTT. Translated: CACERNTEAFF.